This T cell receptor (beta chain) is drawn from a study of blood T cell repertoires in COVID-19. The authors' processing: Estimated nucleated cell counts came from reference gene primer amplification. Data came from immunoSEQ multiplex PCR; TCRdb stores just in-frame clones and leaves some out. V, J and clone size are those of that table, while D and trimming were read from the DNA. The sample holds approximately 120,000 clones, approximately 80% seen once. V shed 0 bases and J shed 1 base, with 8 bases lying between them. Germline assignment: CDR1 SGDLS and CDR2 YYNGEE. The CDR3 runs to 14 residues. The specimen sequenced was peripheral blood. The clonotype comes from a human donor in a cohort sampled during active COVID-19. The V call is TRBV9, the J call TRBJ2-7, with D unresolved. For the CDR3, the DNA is TGTGCCAGCAGCGTAGGGATGGAGTCCTACGAGCAGTACTTC. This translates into CASSVGMESYEQYF.